These 24 T cell receptor beta chains were all obtained from the same sample, sequenced in a study of blood T cell repertoires in COVID-19. Repertoires were generated with immunoSEQ multiplex PCR, while TCRdb's copy carries only in-frame clones and drops some. The sample holds more than 15,000 clones, around 90% seen once. Source material: peripheral blood. The receptors here all came from a man between 45 and 60 years old with active COVID-19.

This chain links TRBV4-1 with TRBJ1-1; a weak D match, TRBD1 (5 bases). The germline gives CDR1 MGHRA, CDR2 YSYEKL. V was clipped by 1 base and J by 1 base, with 16 bases between them. The CDR3 has 17 residues. The CDR3 is CASSQGQGRIGNTEAFF. The DNA for the CDR3 is TGCGCCAGCAGCCAAGGGCAGGGAAGAATTGGGAACACTGAAGCTTTCTTT.

The V gene is TRBV4-1, the J gene TRBJ2-3, with 12 bases matching TRBD1. Trimming took 2 bases from V and 6 from J; bases not matched to a gene: 9. This CDR3 has 17 residues. Germline V gene data show CDR1 as MGHRA and CDR2 as YSYEKL. The CDR3 DNA is TGCGCCAGCAGCCAATCCCTGGGACAGGGGGCAGGGGATACGCAGTATTTT. It specifies CASSQSLGQGAGDTQYF.

The chain joins TRBV7-2 to TRBJ1-2; TRBD1 aligns across 9 bases. In germline, CDR1 is SGHTA, CDR2 FQGNSA. Germline trimming cut 3 bases from V and 2 bases from J; bases unmatched to any gene: 4. The CDR3 covers 15 residues. CDR3 coding DNA: TGTGCCAGCAGCTTTGGGACAGGGCCCAACTATGGCTACACCTTC. This codes for CASSFGTGPNYGYTF.

The V gene is TRBV7-6, the J gene TRBJ2-3; 7 nucleotides line up with TRBD1. This CDR3 is 14 amino acids long. The V segment lost 5 bases and the J segment 6 bases; nucleotides outside the gene matches: 8. The germline gives CDR1 SGHVS, CDR2 FNYEAQ. The DNA of the CDR3 is TGTGCCAGCAGCCTATCAACAGGGGTGGATACGCAGTATTTT. It specifies CASSLSTGVDTQYF.

The rearrangement links TRBV4-3 to TRBJ1-4; 11 nucleotides match TRBD1. The V gene's germline CDR1 is LGHNA and CDR2 YSLEER. CDR3 size: 16 residues. J lost 8 bases, V lost 0 bases, and 5 bases had no gene match. CDR3 residues: CASSQEGTGGGEKLFF. CDR3 bases: TGCGCCAGCAGCCAAGAAGGGACAGGGGGTGGGGAAAAACTGTTTTTT.

This rearrangement joins TRBV27 to TRBJ1-1, with a weak D call TRBD1 (6 bases). Germline CDR1 is MNHEY and CDR2 is SMNVEV (reference sequence). This CDR3 region has 18 residues. The ends were cut back, 6 bases at V and 4 bases at J, with 27 bases in the middle. The CDR3 DNA follows: TGTGCCAGCAGAATTAAGGGGGGGACCGACTTTAAGGTCACTGAAGCTTTCTTT. This codes for CASRIKGGTDFKVTEAFF.

The rearrangement links TRBV6-5 to TRBJ1-2; no reliable D call. Trimming left V 7 bases short and J 8 bases short, with 17 bases between. The CDR3 runs to 13 residues. The germline CDR1 and CDR2 sequences are MNHEY and SVGAGI. CDR3: CASTTGGLRGYTF. CDR3 bases: TGTGCCAGCACCACGGGCGGGTTGCGAGGCTACACCTTC.

This chain joins TRBV10-3 and TRBJ1-2, with D hard to call. V was clipped by 3 bases and J by 3 bases, with 8 bases between them. The CDR3 is 13 residues long. Germline-derived CDR1 and CDR2 are ENHRY and SYGVKD. CDR3 region: CAISDSGDYGYTF. CDR3 coding DNA: TGTGCCATCAGTGACAGCGGAGACTATGGCTACACCTTC.

The chain has TRBV19 and TRBJ1-1; 8 bases fit TRBD1. Germline values: CDR1 LNHDA, CDR2 SQIVND (reference sequence). The CDR3 runs 14 residues. Trimming cost V 6 bases and J 4 bases; bases outside gene matches: 7. This CDR3 reads CASRRQGLGTEAFF. CDR3 DNA sequence: TGTGCCAGTAGGAGACAGGGGTTGGGCACTGAAGCTTTCTTT. The full variable domain, its missing parts supplied by reference TRBV19 and TRBJ1-1, is DGGITQSPKYLFRKEGQNVTLSCEQNLNHDAMYWYRQDPGQGLRLIYYSQIVNDFQKGDIAEGYSVSREKKESFPLTVTSAQKNPTAFYLCASRRQGLGTEAFFGQGTRLTVV.

This sequence joins TRBV28 and TRBJ2-1; TRBD2 aligns across 8 bases. There are 16 residues in the CDR3. Per the germline V gene, CDR1 is MDHEN and CDR2 is SYDVKM. Trimming at V came to 6 bases and at J to 7 bases, leaving 14 bases not matched to a gene. The CDR3 reads CASRGASGSSGNEQFF. CDR3 DNA sequence: TGTGCCAGCAGGGGGGCTAGCGGGTCCTCGGGGAATGAGCAGTTCTTC.

This clone was observed a single time. The chain has TRBV19 and TRBJ1-5, with 11 bases matching TRBD1. Germline-derived CDR1 and CDR2 are LNHDA and SQIVND (reference sequence). J gave up 2 bases and V 6 bases, and 18 bases lay outside the gene matches. This CDR3 is built from 20 residues. The CDR3 region has the DNA TGTGCCAGTAGGAGACCCTTTCGGGACAGGGGGTCCACCGGCAATCAGCCCCAGCATTTT. Amino acids: CASRRPFRDRGSTGNQPQHF.

The chain has TRBV30 and TRBJ1-1; a possible D gene is TRBD1 (5 bases). This CDR3 is built from 14 residues. The germline gives CDR1 GTSNPN, CDR2 SVGIG (reference sequence). V was shortened by 3 bases and J by 1 base, with 12 bases between the two germline ends. CDR3 sequence (DNA): TGTGCCTGGAGACCCGGACACTCGAACACTGAAGCTTTCTTT. Its translation: CAWRPGHSNTEAFF.

V gene TRBV6-5 combines with J gene TRBJ2-3; maybe TRBD1 (6 bases). The germline gives CDR1 MNHEY, CDR2 SVGAGI. Deletions cut 7 bases from V and 5 bases from J, with 13 bases between. The CDR3 spans 13 residues. CDR3 nucleotides: TGTGCCAGCACCGTAACAGGGATAGATACGCAGTATTTT. Amino acids: CASTVTGIDTQYF.

This sequence joins TRBV24-1 and TRBJ2-3; D might be TRBD2 (6 bases). The CDR3 contains 15 residues. V was cut by 4 bases and J by 2 bases, with 12 bases left in between. Germline values: CDR1 KGHDR, CDR2 SFDVKD. CDR3 protein: CATSDEPGDTDTQYF. The CDR3 DNA reads TGTGCCACCAGTGACGAACCGGGAGACACAGATACGCAGTATTTT.

The chain carries TRBV28 and TRBJ2-5, with D maybe TRBD1 (6 bases). The CDR3 is made up of 15 amino acids. The V gene's germline CDR1 is MDHEN and CDR2 SYDVKM. V gave up 6 bases and J gave up 5 bases, with 19 bases separating them. In nucleotides, the CDR3 is TGTGCCAGCAGCAGAGGTACAGGGAATATCGAGACCCAGTACTTC. This sequence encodes CASSRGTGNIETQYF.

The rearrangement uses TRBV12-5 and TRBJ1-5; D possibly corresponds to TRBD1 (5 bases). V shed 6 bases and J shed 0 bases, with 18 bases lying between them. Germline CDR1 is LGHNT and CDR2 is FRNRAP. The CDR3 has 17 amino acids. CDR3 amino acids: CASGQLKCGGSNQPQHF. The CDR3 bases are TGTGCTAGTGGCCAATTAAAGTGCGGGGGTAGCAATCAGCCCCAGCATTTT.

This sequence joins TRBV5-5 and TRBJ2-1; D possibly corresponds to TRBD1 (5 bases). Germline CDR1 reads SGHKS; CDR2 reads YYEKEE (reference sequence). Trimming stripped 5 bases from V and 0 bases from J, with 18 bases between. The CDR3 length is 17 residues. CDR3 loop: CASRLKPWTSSYNEQFF. The CDR3 DNA follows: TGTGCCAGCAGATTGAAGCCATGGACAAGCTCCTACAATGAGCAGTTCTTC.

The genes are TRBV5-6 and TRBJ1-2; TRBD1 agrees at 10 bases. Germline loops: CDR1 SGHDT, CDR2 YYEEEE. V was clipped by 4 bases and J by 5 bases; unmatched bases: 11. This CDR3 spans 16 amino acids. The CDR3 region has the DNA TGTGCCAGCAGCATGGAAGGGACAGGGGCAGGATATGGCTACACCTTC. It specifies CASSMEGTGAGYGYTF.

The V gene is TRBV4-2, the J gene TRBJ2-2; tentative D call: TRBD2 (6 bases). The CDR3 covers 16 residues. Per germline, CDR1 LGHNA and CDR2 YNFKEQ. Trimming stripped 0 bases from V and 6 bases from J, with 14 bases between. CDR3 in amino acids: CASSQEAKRVAGELFF. CDR3 bases: TGTGCCAGCAGCCAAGAGGCCAAGCGGGTAGCCGGGGAGCTGTTTTTT.

The rearrangement joins TRBV9 to TRBJ2-2; weak D call: TRBD2 (6 bases). V shed 0 bases and J shed 1 base, with 13 bases lying between them. The CDR3 has 17 residues. CDR1 and CDR2 from the germline V gene are SGDLS and YYNGEE. Here the CDR3 reads CASSVALANLNTGELFF. DNA of the CDR3: TGTGCCAGCAGCGTAGCACTAGCTAATTTGAACACCGGGGAGCTGTTTTTT.

The chain carries TRBV11-1 and TRBJ2-1; TRBD2 matches 8 bases. This CDR3 is built from 16 residues. Per the germline V gene, CDR1 is SGHAT and CDR2 is FQDESV (reference sequence). J gave up 0 bases and V 2 bases, and 3 bases lay outside the gene matches. CDR3 nucleotide sequence: TGTGCCAGCAGCTTACCCGGACTAGCCTCCTACAATGAGCAGTTCTTC. This sequence encodes CASSLPGLASYNEQFF. Supplemented by reference TRBV11-1 and TRBJ2-1, the full variable domain reads EAEVAQSPRYKITEKSQAVAFWCDPISGHATLYWYRQILGQGPELLVQFQDESVVDDSQLPKDRFSAERLKGVDSTLKIQPAELGDSAMYLCASSLPGLASYNEQFFGPGTRLTVL.

In this sample, this clone turned up once. The J gene is TRBJ2-5, the V gene TRBV9, with TRBD2 matching 13 bases. The CDR3 loop spans 16 amino acids. The V gene end was trimmed by 4 bases and the J gene end by 5 bases; junction bases not matched to a gene: 8. Germline V gives CDR1 SGDLS, CDR2 YYNGEE. The CDR3 loop reads CASSLWTSGSGETQYF. In DNA, the CDR3 is TGTGCCAGCAGCCTTTGGACTAGCGGGAGTGGTGAGACCCAGTACTTC.

This chain connects TRBV5-1 to TRBJ1-4; TRBD1 agrees at 7 bases. Germline CDR1 SGHRS, CDR2 YFSETQ. The CDR3 is 15 residues long. Unmatched junction bases numbered 10, after V lost 3 bases and J lost 8 bases. The CDR3 sequence: CASSWQTGEGEKLFF. The CDR3, as DNA: TGCGCCAGCAGCTGGCAAACAGGGGAAGGGGAAAAACTGTTTTTT. The full variable domain, in which reference TRBV5-1 and TRBJ1-4 provide the parts outside the CDR3, is KAGVTQTPRYLIKTRGQQVTLSCSPISGHRSVSWYQQTPGQGLQFLFEYFSETQRNKGNFPGRFSGRQFSNSRSEMNVSTLELGDSALYLCASSWQTGEGEKLFFGSGTQLSVL.

This chain joins TRBV29-1 and TRBJ2-2; 8 bases map to TRBD1. This CDR3 has 14 amino acids. Trimming cost V 5 bases and J 1 base; bases outside gene matches: 3. CDR1 and CDR2 (germline): SQVTM, ANQGSEA. The DNA for the CDR3 is TGCAGCGTTCAGGGGGCCGGGAACACCGGGGAGCTGTTTTTT. It translates to CSVQGAGNTGELFF.